The TCR beta chain under discussion was sequenced for a study of control samples from healthy donors and cancer patients. Sequencing was performed with immunoSEQ multiplex PCR; in TCRdb, only in-frame clones are kept and a portion is missing. The table records approximately 120,000 clones, approximately 87% of them present only once. Germline V lookup: CDR1 SGHDT, CDR2 YYEEEE. The CDR3 contains 13 residues. The V and J ends lost 9 bases and 5 bases, in that order; junction bases with no gene match: 8. V usage is TRBV5-6 and J usage is TRBJ2-1, with 7 bases aligning to TRBD2. What was sequenced was blood. The sequence derives from a man aged 60 to 75 in good health. The CDR3 region has the DNA TGTGCCACACACCCCGGGACTAACAATGAGCAGTTCTTC. It encodes CATHPGTNNEQFF.